This TCR beta chain came from a study of control samples from healthy donors and cancer patients. Sequencing used immunoSEQ multiplex PCR; TCRdb keeps in-frame clones, though not all of them. This sample has 400,000 to 450,000 clones, with roughly 90% found just once. The CDR3 loop spans 13 amino acids. Trimming cost V 9 bases and J 4 bases, with 15 bases left between them. Per germline, CDR1 MNHEY and CDR2 SVGAGI. Sequencing was carried out using PBMCs. The TCR originated in a man between 40 and 49 years old with head and neck cancer. V usage is TRBV6-5 and J usage is TRBJ1-1; no definite D call. This CDR3 reads CASEDGVGTEAFF. The CDR3 region has the DNA TGTGCCAGTGAGGACGGGGTCGGCACTGAAGCTTTCTTT.